Sequencing of this TCR beta chain was carried out in a study of OX40 agonist ivuxolimab in advanced cancers. Germline loops: CDR1 SGHAT, CDR2 FQNNGV. The CDR3 is 15 amino acids. The V end was cut by 0 bases, the J end by 0 bases, with 8 bases between. Libraries were prepared by immunoSEQ multiplex PCR; TCRdb keeps only in-frame clonotypes and omits some of them. Among tens of thousands of clones listed, around 84% were seen once. This clonotype was sampled from an adult with an advanced solid tumor such as melanoma, head and neck, liver or kidney cancer. The rearrangement links TRBV11-2 to TRBJ1-1; possibly TRBD1 for D (5 bases). The specimen comprised CD4+ or CD8+ T cells sorted from blood, sampled in a trial of the OX40 agonist ivuxolimab. CDR3: CASSLEAGMNTEAFF. Here the CDR3 DNA reads TGTGCCAGCAGCTTAGAGGCAGGGATGAACACTGAAGCTTTCTTT. Full variable domain (remainder filled in from reference TRBV11-2 and TRBJ1-1): EAGVAQSPRYKIIEKRQSVAFWCNPISGHATLYWYQQILGQGPKLLIQFQNNGVVDDSQLPKDRFSAERLKGVDSTLKIQPAKLEDSAVYLCASSLEAGMNTEAFFGQGTRLTVV.